The clone carrying this T cell receptor (beta chain) appeared many times. No antigen is known for it. The authors sequenced patients whose flow cytometry had shown CD8+CD57+ cell expansion. Profiling that covered TCR beta VDJ and CDR3 relied on genomic DNA as its template. From the reads, TCRdb called clonotypes with MiXCR, one entry per CDR3 protein. Among 150,000 to 200,000 distinct CDR3 sequences listed, approximately 48% were seen once. The source of the sample is a study of CD8+CD57+ T cells in acquired aplastic anemia. The overall study: Sorted CD4+ plus CD8+ cells gave DNA averaging about 3 ug. Notes on the study in general: Patients and controls turned out to have more than 25 CD8+ CDR3 sequences in common.

This TCR derives from a human donor with aplastic anemia. The sequenced sample consisted of sorted CD4+, CD8+, or CD8+CD57+ T cells (not recorded which) from PBMCs.

The CDR3 DNA is TGTGCCACCAGCAGAAGTCCCCCGACCGAGCACCCCACAGATACGCAGTATTTT. Amino acid sequence: CATSRSPPTEHPTDTQYF. This chain links TRBV15 with TRBJ2-3, with D uncertain. Trimming took 2 bases from V and 2 from J, leaving 20 bases between them. Germline CDR1 and CDR2: LNHNV and YYDKDF (reference sequence). CDR3 length: 18 residues.